Shown below are 8 T cell receptor beta chains from a single sample sequenced in a study of metastatic and nonmetastatic thyroid tumors (TCRdb year 2020). The library relied on PCR. The data were produced on an Illumina HiSeq 4000. Clones were called with MiXCR by TCRdb after fastp trimmed the public reads at Q25, and only in-frame beta chains were retained. Present in this sample are tens of thousands of clones, about 33% of which were seen just once. The top ten clonotypes cover around 15% of the sample. Before undergoing thyroid surgery, none of the patients had been given any kind of treatment. The material sequenced was tumor tissue. These receptor sequences come from a female donor with papillary thyroid cancer or a benign thyroid nodule (not recorded which). Some clones in this sample may be carry-over from other donors' samples.

The chain carries TRBV6-1 and TRBJ1-2; TRBD1 aligns across 7 bases. Trimming took 5 bases from V and 8 from J; bases not matched to a gene: 11. This CDR3 is built from 14 residues. Germline values: CDR1 MNHNS, CDR2 SASEGT. The CDR3 region is CASSKGQYTPGYTF. The DNA for the CDR3 is TGTGCCAGCAGTAAGGGACAGTACACCCCCGGCTACACCTTC.

This chain connects TRBV11-2 to TRBJ2-1, with D tentatively TRBD2 (5 bases). Deletions cut 4 bases from V and 0 bases from J, with 10 bases between. This CDR3 is built from 15 residues. Germline V gives CDR1 SGHAT, CDR2 FQNNGV. CDR3 nucleotide sequence: TGTGCCAGCAGCTCGGACTCGAGCTCCTACAATGAGCAGTTCTTC. Translating gives CASSSDSSSYNEQFF.

The V call is TRBV30, the J call TRBJ2-7; D ambiguous. Deletions cut 5 bases from V and 5 bases from J, with 10 bases between. CDR1 is GTSNPN, CDR2 SVGIG, per germline (reference sequence). The CDR3 has 11 amino acids. For the CDR3, the DNA is TGTGCCTGGTTTGGCGGACACGAGCAGTACTTC. It yields the protein CAWFGGHEQYF.

The V call is TRBV4-1, the J call TRBJ2-6; 7 positions agree with TRBD1. Unmatched junction bases numbered 17, after V lost 2 bases and J lost 4 bases. Germline values: CDR1 MGHRA, CDR2 YSYEKL. The CDR3 is 20 residues long. This CDR3 reads CASSQSGVPGQWAGANVLTF. The CDR3 coding sequence is TGCGCCAGCAGCCAAAGTGGGGTCCCGGGACAGTGGGCCGGGGCCAACGTCCTGACTTTC.

This clone was recorded a few times. The chain couples TRBV15 to TRBJ2-7, with 8 bases that match TRBD1. This CDR3 has 15 amino acids. Germline CDR1 and CDR2: LNHNV and YYDKDF (reference sequence). Trimming cost V 6 bases and J 5 bases; bases outside gene matches: 12. The CDR3 DNA reads TGTGCCACCAGTTTCGGACAGGGTAAATCCAACGAGCAGTACTTC. Translating it yields CATSFGQGKSNEQYF.

This clone was seen only a few times. The rearrangement joins TRBV10-3 to TRBJ1-6; D perhaps matches TRBD1 (5 bases). V lost 6 bases and J lost 7, with 13 bases in between. This CDR3 contains 14 residues. CDR1 is ENHRY and CDR2 is SYGVKD in the germline V gene. CDR3 DNA: TGTGCCATCAGCCGGGGGGGTGAGAATTCACCCCTCCACTTT. Translation: CAISRGGENSPLHF.

This chain links TRBV20-1 with TRBJ1-5, with 8 bases identical to TRBD1. Unmatched junction bases numbered 8, after V lost 2 bases and J lost 8 bases. There are 14 residues in the CDR3. Germline values: CDR1 DFQATT, CDR2 SNEGSKA (reference sequence). DNA for the CDR3: TGCAGTGCTAGACCGGACAGGGCGAGGGAGCCCCAGCATTTT. It is translated as CSARPDRAREPQHF.

This clone has just a few counts. The rearrangement joins TRBV6-4 to TRBJ1-4; 9 bases agree with TRBD1. There are 15 residues in the CDR3. CDR1 and CDR2 (germline): MRHNA, SNTAGT. V lost 5 bases to trimming and J lost 4 bases; unmatched junction nucleotides: 5. The CDR3 region is CASSPTGGGNEKLFF. The CDR3 nucleotides read TGTGCCAGCAGTCCGACAGGGGGGGGTAATGAAAAACTGTTTTTT.